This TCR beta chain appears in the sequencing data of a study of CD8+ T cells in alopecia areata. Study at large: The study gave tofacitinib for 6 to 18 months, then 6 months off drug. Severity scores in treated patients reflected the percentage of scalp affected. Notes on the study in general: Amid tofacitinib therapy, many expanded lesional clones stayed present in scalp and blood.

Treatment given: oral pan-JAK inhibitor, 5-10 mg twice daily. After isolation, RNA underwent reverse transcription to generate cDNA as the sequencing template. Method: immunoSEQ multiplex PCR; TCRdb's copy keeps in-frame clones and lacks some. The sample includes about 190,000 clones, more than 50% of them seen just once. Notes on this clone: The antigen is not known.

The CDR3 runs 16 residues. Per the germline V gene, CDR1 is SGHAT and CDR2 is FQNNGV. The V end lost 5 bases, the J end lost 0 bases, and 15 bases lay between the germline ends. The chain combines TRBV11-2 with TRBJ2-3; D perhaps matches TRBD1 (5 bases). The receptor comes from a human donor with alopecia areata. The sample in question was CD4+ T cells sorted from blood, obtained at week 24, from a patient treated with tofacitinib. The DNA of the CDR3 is TGTGCCAGCAGCGCGACGACAGTTACTAGCACAGATACGCAGTATTTT. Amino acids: CASSATTVTSTDTQYF.